This T cell receptor beta chain was captured by sequencing in a study of regulatory T cells in long-lasting Graves disease. TCR beta libraries were built with iRepertoire HTBI primers and Arm-PCR of CDR3 regions. One entry per CDR3 protein, called by TCRdb with MiXCR from the multiplex PCR reads. The repertoire consists of approximately 230,000 distinct CDR3 sequences, with 18% occurring once and the leading ten covering approximately 20%. V lost 6 bases to trimming and J lost 15 bases, with 17 bases between them. The CDR3 is 12 amino acids. Per the germline V gene, CDR1 is MDHEN and CDR2 is SYDVKM. Specified time point: newly diagnosed GD, antithyroid drugs for less than 3 months. RNA extracted from PBMCs served as the sequencing template. This clonotype occurred many times. Its antigen is undetermined. Study-wide results and caveats: Sample size, which was small, may have reduced accuracy. Reduced TCR diversity was observed in persistent Graves' patients versus newly diagnosed patients.

The receptor was isolated from a female donor with Graves disease. This sequence joins TRBV28 and TRBJ1-4, with D possibly matching TRBD1 (6 bases). The sample consisted of peripheral blood mononuclear cells (PBMCs), taken at new diagnosis, from a patient treated with antithyroid drugs. The CDR3 DNA is TGTGCCAGCAGCCGTGCCTACAGGGCAATGTTTTTT. Its translation is CASSRAYRAMFF.